The 13 T cell receptor beta chains below were found in one sample sequenced in a study of T cells in tuberculosis. Time point of the sample: new active TB diagnosis, blood taken before or within 7 days of starting treatment. Assay used: immunoSEQ multiplex PCR; TCRdb lists only in-frame clones, some missing. The table has about 34,000 clones, roughly 93% seen once. The sequencing here drew on PBMCs, taken at tuberculosis diagnosis. These receptors all come from an adult with tuberculosis.

CDR3 loop: CASSLDPGGYYEQYF. For the CDR3, the DNA is TGTGCCAGCAGCTTAGATCCAGGGGGCTACTACGAGCAGTACTTC. This chain joins TRBV11-2 and TRBJ2-7; 8 bases align to TRBD1. Germline loops: CDR1 SGHAT, CDR2 FQNNGV. This CDR3 spans 15 amino acids. V shed 0 bases and J 3 bases; nucleotides not matched to a gene: 4.

The V gene is TRBV27, the J gene TRBJ1-5; D is unresolved. V was shortened by 5 bases and J by 2 bases, with 13 bases between the two germline ends. Germline values: CDR1 MNHEY, CDR2 SMNVEV (reference sequence). This CDR3 comprises 15 residues. The CDR3 region has the DNA TGTGCCAGCAGTCCAGACCCGGGAGGCAATCAGCCCCAGCATTTT. Protein sequence: CASSPDPGGNQPQHF.

The chain uses TRBV19 and TRBJ1-1; D remains ambiguous. V was clipped by 3 bases and J by 10 bases, with 12 bases between them. This CDR3 is built from 12 residues. Per germline, CDR1 LNHDA and CDR2 SQIVND (reference sequence). The CDR3 is CASSIEKPPAFF. CDR3 sequence (DNA): TGTGCCAGTAGTATCGAAAAGCCGCCAGCTTTCTTT.

The chain's CDR3 is CASSKTGGQGSRGRTDTQYF. The CDR3 DNA sequence: TGCGCCAGCAGCAAAACAGGGGGCCAGGGATCGCGGGGCCGCACAGATACGCAGTATTTT. This chain connects TRBV4-1 to TRBJ2-3; 9 positions match TRBD1. The CDR3 loop spans 20 amino acids. Germline CDR1 MGHRA, CDR2 YSYEKL. Losses at the gene ends were 5 bases for V and 1 base for J; bases not matched to a gene: 19.

This chain joins TRBV23-1 and TRBJ2-1; 11 nucleotides agree with TRBD2. TRBV23-1 is noted as an ORF with a role that remains uncertain. This CDR3 region has 17 residues. Losses at the gene ends were 4 bases for V and 5 bases for J; bases not matched to a gene: 10. In DNA, the CDR3 is TGCGCCAGCAGTCGGGCTAGCGGGGGGTCCCCCCACAATGAGCAGTTCTTC. It is translated as CASSRASGGSPHNEQFF.

The V and J genes are TRBV6-5 and TRBJ1-6, with 8 bases lining up with TRBD1. The CDR3 loop spans 16 amino acids. Germline CDR1 MNHEY, CDR2 SVGAGI. V trimming: 0 bases; J trimming: 7 bases; junction bases outside the gene matches: 5. The CDR3 region has the DNA TGTGCCAGCAGTTACTCCCCAGGGGGCGGAAATTCACCCCTCCACTTT. Translating gives CASSYSPGGGNSPLHF.

The chain joins TRBV27 to TRBJ2-1; TRBD2 agrees at 7 bases. This CDR3 is 15 amino acids long. Germline V gene lookup returns CDR1 MNHEY and CDR2 SMNVEV (reference sequence). V was clipped by 3 bases and J by 9 bases; unmatched bases: 11. This CDR3 reads CASSFLASTGGEQFF. The CDR3 DNA reads as TGTGCCAGCAGTTTCCTCGCTTCTACGGGGGGTGAGCAGTTCTTC.

The chain combines TRBV11-1 with TRBJ2-3; possibly TRBD2 for D (5 bases). CDR1 SGHAT and CDR2 FQDESV come from the germline V gene (reference sequence). V was pared by 5 bases and J by 5 bases, with 14 bases between. This CDR3 contains 14 residues. This CDR3 reads CASSPGLAEDTQYF. The CDR3 DNA reads TGTGCCAGCAGCCCAGGACTGGCGGAAGATACGCAGTATTTT.

This rearrangement joins TRBV5-1 to TRBJ2-7, with 9 bases lining up with TRBD1. V gave up 3 bases and J gave up 6 bases; unmatched junction bases: 10. The CDR3 contains 15 residues. The germline gives CDR1 SGHRS, CDR2 YFSETQ. Here the CDR3 DNA reads TGCGCCAGCAGCTATACGTCGGGACAGGGCCCCGAGCAGTACTTC. Its protein is CASSYTSGQGPEQYF.

The rearrangement uses TRBV11-2 and TRBJ2-6, with D perhaps TRBD1 (6 bases). The CDR3 length is 18 residues. V was shortened by 1 base and J by 0 bases, with 13 bases between the two germline ends. Germline CDR1 reads SGHAT; CDR2 reads FQNNGV. The CDR3 DNA follows: TGTGCCAGCAGCTTAGCCGGACAGTGGAGCTCTGGGGCCAACGTCCTGACTTTC. It yields the protein CASSLAGQWSSGANVLTF.

For this clone: At one of its ends the junction is not consistent with the germline gene, which may arise from a read error. The gene calls are TRBV7-7 and TRBJ2-5; 9 bases are a match to TRBD2. Germline V gives CDR1 SSHAT, CDR2 FNYEAQ (reference sequence). The CDR3 has 15 amino acids. The CDR3 here is CASSPSAGGSETQYF. CDR3 sequence (DNA): TGTGCTAGCAGCCCCTCGGCGGGGGGGTCAGAGACCCAGTACTTC. Full variable domain (outside the CDR3, taken from reference TRBV7-7 and TRBJ2-5): GAGVSQSPRYKVTKRGQDVTLRCDPISSHATLYWYQQALGQGPEFLTYFNYEAQPDKSGLPSDRFSAERPEGSISTLTIQRTEQRDSAMYRCASSPSAGGSETQYFGPGTRLLVL.

This chain links TRBV5-1 with TRBJ2-5, with TRBD2 identical over 12 bases. J was trimmed by 5 bases and V by 3 bases; bases with no gene match: 5. CDR1 and CDR2 from the germline V gene are SGHRS and YFSETQ. The CDR3 covers 15 residues. The CDR3 loop is CASSSGLAGSETQYF. CDR3 bases: TGCGCCAGCAGCTCGGGACTAGCGGGCAGTGAGACCCAGTACTTC.

In nucleotides, the CDR3 is TGTGCCAGCAGTGGAACAGGGACAGCTAATGAAAAACTGTTTTTT. Protein sequence: CASSGTGTANEKLFF. The chain couples TRBV27 to TRBJ1-4; 7 positions agree with TRBD1. The CDR3 runs to 15 residues. V shed 5 bases, J shed 3 bases, and the junction held 6 bases outside the gene matches. The germline CDR1 and CDR2 sequences are MNHEY and SMNVEV (reference sequence).